The present T cell receptor beta chain was sequenced within a study of control samples from healthy donors and cancer patients. Some clones are missing from TCRdb's copy, which holds only in-frame ones; the method was immunoSEQ multiplex PCR. The repertoire includes some 130,000 clones, roughly 90% of them detected once, and 5.5% sits in the top ten. V lost 5 bases to trimming and J lost 7 bases, with 14 bases between them. Germline V gene sequence: CDR1 LGHDT, CDR2 YNNKEL (reference sequence). CDR3 size: 14 residues. The chain is built from TRBV3-1 (or the pseudogene TRBV3-2) and TRBJ2-2; weak D call: TRBD2 (7 bases). The TCR originated in a man between 18 and 35 years old in good health. The specimen sequenced was blood. This CDR3 is CASSSGGPNGELFF. The CDR3 DNA follows: TGTGCCAGCAGCTCCGGGGGGCCGAACGGGGAGCTGTTTTTT.